Each of the 2 T cell receptor beta chains below was sequenced from the same sample in a study of CD8 T cell repertoires and HIV-1 epitope variants. The assay was immunoSEQ multiplex PCR, and TCRdb's table has in-frame clones only and misses some. The sample includes 3,000 or so clones, 69% of them seen just once. Their antigens remain unidentified. Sample: cultured CD8+ T cells derived from PBMCs. The source of these receptors is a male donor with HIV.

The rearrangement uses TRBV5-1 and TRBJ1-2, with 7 bases lining up with TRBD1. This CDR3 is built from 15 residues. The ends lost 4 bases at V and 4 bases at J; junction bases unmatched: 10. The V gene's germline CDR1 is SGHRS and CDR2 YFSETQ. The CDR3 DNA is TGCGCCAGCAGCCAAGTCCAGGCAGGGGGCTATGGCTACACCTTC. Translation gives CASSQVQAGGYGYTF.

This clone has a handful of counts. The chain uses TRBV10-2 and TRBJ2-3; no reliable D call. CDR1 and CDR2 from the germline V gene are WSHSY and SAAADI. V lost 0 bases and J 1 base, leaving 11 bases between the germline ends. The CDR3 sequence is 16 residues long. The CDR3, as DNA: TGCGCCAGCAGTGAGTCGCTGAGACTTGGCACAGATACGCAGTATTTT. Translating it yields CASSESLRLGTDTQYF.